One sample yielded the 18 T cell receptor beta chains listed below, sequenced in a study of beta chain features in type 1 diabetes. What was sequenced were expressed TCRB transcripts, since all of the isolated RNA had been reverse transcribed. Clones were read by immunoSEQ multiplex PCR, and TCRdb kept only the in-frame ones, dropping some. The data contain 250,000 to 400,000 clones, approximately 14% of them singletons. The sequencing sample was made of central memory CD4+ T cells from blood. Every receptor here comes from a man aged 25 to 40 in good health.

The V gene is TRBV6-5, the J gene TRBJ2-7, with D uncertain. This CDR3 has 14 residues. Germline CDR1 and CDR2: MNHEY and SVGAGI. Trimming left V 7 bases short and J 2 bases short, with 15 bases between. The DNA for the CDR3 is TGTGCCAGCACACGGGCCGCATTCCCCTACGAGCAGTACTTC. This codes for CASTRAAFPYEQYF.

A few counts support this clone. In the same sample, other DNA sequences code for this CDR3. CDR3 residues: CASSLGQLYGYTF. CDR3 sequence (DNA): TGTGCCAGCAGCCTCGGACAGCTCTATGGCTACACCTTC. This rearrangement joins TRBV5-6 to TRBJ1-2, with a possible D match to TRBD1 (6 bases). The ends were cut back, 4 bases at V and 4 bases at J, with 11 bases in the middle. The CDR3 consists of 13 residues. CDR1 is SGHDT and CDR2 is YYEEEE in the germline V gene.

This clone was seen more than once but under ten times. The chain couples TRBV5-6 to TRBJ1-1, with D maybe TRBD1 (5 bases). The CDR3 spans 18 residues. From germline, CDR1 is SGHDT and CDR2 YYEEEE. V shed 0 bases and J shed 0 bases, with 18 bases lying between them. CDR3 bases: TGTGCCAGCAGCTTGGCCCAATGGGAGGGGTCCTTGAACACTGAAGCTTTCTTT. Protein sequence: CASSLAQWEGSLNTEAFF.

J is TRBJ2-1 and V is TRBV27; TRBD2 aligns across 14 bases. With V trimmed by 6 bases and J by 8 bases, 12 bases remained unmatched. This CDR3 is 17 amino acids long. Germline-derived CDR1 and CDR2 are MNHEY and SMNVEV (reference sequence). The CDR3 here is CASSWAPPGLAGDEQFF. As DNA, the CDR3 is TGTGCCAGCAGCTGGGCCCCGCCGGGACTAGCGGGAGATGAGCAGTTCTTC.

This clone was seen a few times. J is TRBJ1-5 and V is TRBV7-2, with D maybe TRBD1 (5 bases). Trimming took off 7 bases at V and 5 bases at J, with 18 bases between the two ends. This CDR3 comprises 15 residues. Germline assignment: CDR1 SGHTA and CDR2 FQGNSA. CDR3 coding DNA: TGTGCCAGCACCTTGATTGGGCAGGGCGATCAGCCCCAGCATTTT. Encoded protein: CASTLIGQGDQPQHF.

In its sample, this clone was seen a few times. This rearrangement joins TRBV9 to TRBJ1-1, with D tentatively TRBD1 (6 bases). Germline CDR1 is SGDLS and CDR2 is YYNGEE. The V end was cut by 4 bases, the J end by 1 base, with 17 bases between. The CDR3 length is 16 residues. CDR3: CASSPRGAGANTEAFF. Here the CDR3 DNA reads TGTGCCAGCAGCCCTAGGGGCGCGGGGGCGAACACTGAAGCTTTCTTT. Drawing the rest from reference TRBV9 and TRBJ1-1, the complete variable domain is DSGVTQTPKHLITATGQRVTLRCSPRSGDLSVYWYQQSLDQGLQFLIQYYNGEERAKGNILERFSAQQFPDLHSELNLSSLELGDSALYFCASSPRGAGANTEAFFGQGTRLTVV.

This clone was counted a few times. V usage is TRBV2 and J usage is TRBJ2-2; 9 bases agree with TRBD1. V trimming: 6 bases; J trimming: 6 bases; junction bases outside the gene matches: 5. Germline CDR1 reads SNHLY; CDR2 reads FYNNEI. This CDR3 contains 14 residues. CDR3 region: CASSRDRVPGELFF. The CDR3 nucleotides are TGTGCCAGCAGCCGGGACAGGGTCCCCGGGGAGCTGTTTTTT.

The DNA for the CDR3 is TGTGCCAGTAGTCCCGGACGGAATCAGCCCCAGCATTTT. It translates to CASSPGRNQPQHF. This sequence joins TRBV19 and TRBJ1-5; D call uncertain. Germline CDR1 is LNHDA and CDR2 is SQIVND (reference sequence). This CDR3 is built from 13 residues. The V gene lost 5 bases and the J gene lost 4 bases, with 9 bases spanning the gap.

This clone was seen only a few times. The chain carries TRBV27 and TRBJ2-3; no clear D gene. From germline, CDR1 is MNHEY and CDR2 SMNVEV (reference sequence). This CDR3 is 12 amino acids long. The V gene lost 8 bases and the J gene lost 6 bases, with 12 bases spanning the gap. CDR3 coding DNA: TGTGCCAGCTCCCCTACCCGGGATACGCAGTATTTT. Translated: CASSPTRDTQYF.

There are a few counts of this clone. The rearrangement uses TRBV6-5 and TRBJ1-1; D perhaps matches TRBD1 (5 bases). V was pared by 2 bases and J by 6 bases, with 10 bases between. The CDR3 spans 13 residues. CDR1 is MNHEY and CDR2 is SVGAGI in the germline V gene. In nucleotides, the CDR3 is TGTGCCAGCAGTTACGGACATCTCGCTGAAGCTTTCTTT. This gives the protein CASSYGHLAEAFF.

The chain couples TRBV6-5 to TRBJ2-1; no definite D call. V shed 2 bases and J shed 1 base, with 9 bases lying between them. Germline-derived CDR1 and CDR2 are MNHEY and SVGAGI. The CDR3 loop spans 15 amino acids. The CDR3 region is CASSYVPTSYNEQFF. Written as DNA, the CDR3 is TGTGCCAGCAGTTACGTTCCTACTTCCTACAATGAGCAGTTCTTC.

In this sample, this clone turned up a few times. The rearrangement links TRBV5-1 to TRBJ1-5; D is unresolved. From germline, CDR1 is SGHRS and CDR2 YFSETQ. The CDR3 consists of 14 residues. V lost 0 bases to trimming and J lost 3 bases, with 7 bases between them. CDR3 nucleotide sequence: TGCGCCAGCAGCTTGGAGGGTACCAATCAGCCCCAGCATTTT. Encoded protein: CASSLEGTNQPQHF.

This clone occurred a few times. This chain links TRBV9 with TRBJ2-7, with D possibly TRBD1 on 5 matching bases. The CDR3 length is 13 residues. V dropped 3 bases and J dropped 2 bases, with 9 bases sitting between them. From germline, CDR1 is SGDLS and CDR2 YYNGEE. The CDR3 loop reads CASSDRQTYEQYF. CDR3 sequence (DNA): TGTGCCAGCAGCGACAGACAGACCTACGAGCAGTACTTC.

In DNA, the CDR3 is TGTGCAAGTCGCCCGTTAAGGGGATGCCCCTACGAGCAGTACGTC. Translated: CASRPLRGCPYEQYV. This rearrangement joins TRBV12-2 to TRBJ2-7; TRBD1 is the table's D call, not checked against the DNA. TRBV12-2 is termed a pseudogene. The CDR3 spans 15 residues.

The V call is TRBV5-6, the J call TRBJ2-1; 7 bases line up with TRBD1. In germline, CDR1 is SGHDT, CDR2 YYEEEE. With 4 bases clipped from V and 5 bases from J, the junction kept 12 bases outside the gene matches. The CDR3 totals 16 residues. This chain's CDR3 is CASSPPGQDLDNEQFF. CDR3 bases: TGTGCCAGCAGCCCACCAGGACAGGACTTGGACAATGAGCAGTTCTTC.

This clone has ten or more counts. The chain recombines TRBV25-1 with TRBJ2-3; tentatively, D is TRBD2 (7 bases). The CDR3 is 15 residues long. Between the trimmed V and J ends, which lost 7 bases and 0 bases, there was a span of 14 bases. The germline V gene has CDR1 MGHDK and CDR2 SYGVNS. The CDR3 DNA follows: TGTGCCAGCATACGCGGGGGCCTCAGCACAGATACGCAGTATTTT. It codes for CASIRGGLSTDTQYF. Complete variable domain (other parts from reference TRBV25-1 and TRBJ2-3): EADIYQTPRYLVIGTGKKITLECSQTMGHDKMYWYQQDPGMELHLIHYSYGVNSTEKGDLSSESTVSRIRTEHFPLTLESARPSHTSQYLCASIRGGLSTDTQYFGPGTRLTVL.

The chain joins TRBV7-9 to TRBJ1-4; possible D gene TRBD1, 5 bases. Trimming stripped 5 bases from V and 2 bases from J, with 9 bases between. Germline CDR1 reads SEHNR; CDR2 reads FQNEAQ (reference sequence). The CDR3 has 14 amino acids. The CDR3, as DNA: TGTGCCAGCAGCCCGGGACGGACTAATGAAAAACTGTTTTTT. Its translation is CASSPGRTNEKLFF.

The table lists this clone with a few counts. This chain links TRBV5-6 with TRBJ2-3; 7 positions match TRBD2. Germline assignment: CDR1 SGHDT and CDR2 YYEEEE. The ends lost 1 base at V and 3 bases at J; junction bases unmatched: 8. The CDR3 is made up of 16 amino acids. CDR3 in amino acids: CASSLMRRGTTDTQYF. The CDR3 DNA reads TGTGCCAGCAGCTTGATGCGGCGGGGGACTACAGATACGCAGTATTTT.